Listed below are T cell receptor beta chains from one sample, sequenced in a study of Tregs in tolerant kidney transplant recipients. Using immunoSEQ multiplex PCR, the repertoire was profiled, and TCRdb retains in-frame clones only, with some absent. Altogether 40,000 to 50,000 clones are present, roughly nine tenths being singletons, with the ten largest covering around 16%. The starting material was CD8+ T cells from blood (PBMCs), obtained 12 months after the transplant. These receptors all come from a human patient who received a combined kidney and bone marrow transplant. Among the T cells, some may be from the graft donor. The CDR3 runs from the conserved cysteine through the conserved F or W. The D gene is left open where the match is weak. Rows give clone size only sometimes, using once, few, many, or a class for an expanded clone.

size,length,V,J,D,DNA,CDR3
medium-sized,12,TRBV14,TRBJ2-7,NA,TGTGCCAGCAGCCTAGCCCCCTACGAGCAGTACTTC,CASSLAPYEQYF
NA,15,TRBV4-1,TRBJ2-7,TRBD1,TGCGCCAGCAGCAAAGACAGGGGTGGCTCCTACGAGCAGTACTTC,CASSKDRGGSYEQYF
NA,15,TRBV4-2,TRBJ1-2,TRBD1,TGTGCCAGCAGCCAACCCTGGACAGGGGGCTATGGCTACACCTTC,CASSQPWTGGYGYTF
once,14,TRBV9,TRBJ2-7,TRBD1,TGTGCAGACAGGGGCCACCATTTGGCCTACGAGCAGTACTTC,CADRGHHLAYEQYF
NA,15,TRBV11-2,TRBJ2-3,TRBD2,TGTGCCAGCAGCATAGCGGGGGGAAGCACAGATACGCAGTATTTT,CASSIAGGSTDTQYF
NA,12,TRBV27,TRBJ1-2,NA,TGTGCCAGCAAGGACAGATTCTATGGCTACACCTTC,CASKDRFYGYTF
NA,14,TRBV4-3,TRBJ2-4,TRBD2,TGCGCCAGCAGCCAATTTGCAGGCGGGGGCATTCAGTACTTC,CASSQFAGGGIQYF
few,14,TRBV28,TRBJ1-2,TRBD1,TGTGCCAGCAGCCCGCCAGGGACAGGGCATGGCTACACCTTC,CASSPPGTGHGYTF
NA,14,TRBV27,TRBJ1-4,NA,TGTGCCAGCAGTTTAGTAGGGGGGGGTGAAAAACTGTTTTTT,CASSLVGGGEKLFF
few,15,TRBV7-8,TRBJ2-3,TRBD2,TGTGCCAGCAGCAGTCTAGCGGGAGACACAGATACGCAGTATTTT,CASSSLAGDTDTQYF
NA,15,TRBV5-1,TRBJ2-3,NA,TGCGCCAGCAGGTTGGCAGGGGGGATCACAGATACGCAGTATTTT,CASRLAGGITDTQYF
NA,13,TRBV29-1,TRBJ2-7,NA,TGCAGCGTTGAAAAGGACTCCTCCTACGAGCAGTACTTC,CSVEKDSSYEQYF
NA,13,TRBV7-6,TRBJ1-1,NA,TGTGCCAGCAGCCTCGGGACACTTACCGAGGCTTTCTTT,CASSLGTLTEAFF
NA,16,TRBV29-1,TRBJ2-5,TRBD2,TGCAGCGCACTGACTAGCGGGGGGGCCCGGGGGGAGACCCAGTACTTC,CSALTSGGARGETQYF
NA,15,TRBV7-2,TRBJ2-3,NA,TGTGCCAGCAGCTCCGACTCTTACTCGCCAGATACGCAGTATTTT,CASSSDSYSPDTQYF
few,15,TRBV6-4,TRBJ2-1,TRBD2,TGTGCCAGCGCTTCTAGCGGGGGGGATTACAATGAGCAGTTCTTC,CASASSGGDYNEQFF
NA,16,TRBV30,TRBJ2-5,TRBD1,TGTGCCTGGAGTGTACTCGAGGGGACAGGGGAAGAGACCCAGTACTTC,CAWSVLEGTGEETQYF
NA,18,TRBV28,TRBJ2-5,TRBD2,TGTGCCAGCAGTTTAGATAGGTCTAGCGGGGGGCCGAAAGAGACCCAGTACTTC,CASSLDRSSGGPKETQYF
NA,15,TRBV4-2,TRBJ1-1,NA,TGTGCCAGCAGCCCAAGGACGGGGAGGGACACTGAAGCTTTCTTT,CASSPRTGRDTEAFF
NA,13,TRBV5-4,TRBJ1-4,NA,TGTGCCAGCAGCACAGGACGGAATGAAAAACTGTTTTTT,CASSTGRNEKLFF
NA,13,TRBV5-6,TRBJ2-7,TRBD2,TGTGCCAGCAGCCGGGGGGATTGGTACGAGCAGTACTTC,CASSRGDWYEQYF
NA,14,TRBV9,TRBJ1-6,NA,TGTGCCAGCAGCGTAGACGCCCTATATTCCCCCCTCCACTTT,CASSVDALYSPLHF
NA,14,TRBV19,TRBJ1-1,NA,TGTGCCAGTAGTATCTTAGAACGGAACACTGAAGCTTTCTTT,CASSILERNTEAFF
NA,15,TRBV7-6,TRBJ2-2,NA,TGTGCCAGCAGCCCCACCCGGTCTCCCACGCGGGAGCTGTTTTTT,CASSPTRSPTRELFF
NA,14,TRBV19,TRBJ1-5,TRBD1,TGTGCCAGTAGTCCAACAGGGGGCAATCAGCCCCAGCATTTT,CASSPTGGNQPQHF
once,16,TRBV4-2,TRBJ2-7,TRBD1,TGTGCCAGCAGCCAAGATCCGAGACAGGGGTCCTACGAGCAGTACTTC,CASSQDPRQGSYEQYF
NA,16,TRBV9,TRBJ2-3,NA,TGTGCCAGCAGCGGGCGCAGGGAACAAGGCTTAGATACGCAGTATTTT,CASSGRREQGLDTQYF
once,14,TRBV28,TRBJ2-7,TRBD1,TGTGCCAGCAGTTTTGGGACAGGGGAAATCGAGCAGTACTTC,CASSFGTGEIEQYF